The T cell receptor (beta chain) under discussion was sequenced for a study of blood T cell repertoires in COVID-19. Whole-study context: Collection of acute and convalescent COVID-19 samples took place in the United States, Italy and Spain. Sample material is recorded as cDNA or gDNA derived from T cells, B-cell-depleted T cells, or PBMCs.

Authors' processing steps: The assay estimated nucleated cells by amplifying reference gene primers. Sequencing used immunoSEQ multiplex PCR; TCRdb keeps in-frame clones, though not all of them. V and J calls and clone size are those listed in that table; D and trimming were worked out from the DNA. The data show more than 150,000 clones, approximately 91% seen once. J gave up 3 bases and V 7 bases, and 3 bases lay outside the gene matches. The CDR3 covers 14 residues. CDR1 is SNHLY and CDR2 is FYNNEI in the germline V gene. The sequencing input was peripheral blood. The chain employs TRBV2 and TRBJ2-1; 10 bases line up with TRBD2. The receptor comes from a man aged 50 or older with acute or convalescent COVID-19. In DNA, the CDR3 is TGTGCCAGCACTAGCGGGAGAGGCTACAATGAGCAGTTCTTC. As protein: CASTSGRGYNEQFF. Combining the CDR3 with reference TRBV2 and TRBJ2-1 gives the whole variable domain EPEVTQTPSHQVTQMGQEVILRCVPISNHLYFYWYRQILGQKVEFLVSFYNNEISEKSEIFDDQFSVERPDGSNFTLKIRSTKLEDSAMYFCASTSGRGYNEQFFGPGTRLTVL.